This T cell receptor beta chain was obtained from a study of blood T cell repertoires in COVID-19. Participants were aged about 18 to 100 years from approximately 24 US areas. Self-reported history from a screening survey and questionnaire set each donor's cohort. As processed by the authors: Amplification with reference gene primers provided the estimates of nucleated cell counts. Clones were read by immunoSEQ multiplex PCR, and TCRdb kept only the in-frame ones, dropping some. V and J calls and clone size are given by that table; D and trimming were obtained from the DNA. The sample lists about 240,000 clones, 86% occurring once. The CDR3 loop spans 19 amino acids.

What was sequenced was PBMCs or T cells enriched from blood (not recorded which). The V and J genes are TRBV21-1 and TRBJ2-1; the D call TRBD2 from the table was never checked on the DNA. TRBV21-1 has pseudogene status. This clonotype was obtained from a woman aged 40 to 50 with acute COVID-19. DNA of the CDR3: TGTGCCAGCAGCAAAGTACCGGGACTAGCGGGAGTACCCTACAATGAGCAGTTCTTC. This encodes CASSKVPGLAGVPYNEQFF.